The 14 T cell receptor beta chains below all came from one sample that was sequenced in a study of cytomegalovirus exposure and HLA in healthy donors. Use of 60 Vbeta and 13 Jbeta primers characterized the PCR. The table came from immunoSEQ multiplex PCR; TCRdb's copy has only in-frame clones and leaves some out. The sample yields about 160,000 clones, about 80% seen once. Sequences were obtained from PBMCs. The receptors here all came from a middle-aged woman in good health and CMV-seronegative.

This clone was seen a few times. The chain is built from TRBV15 and TRBJ1-5, with D possibly being TRBD1 (5 bases). The CDR3 covers 14 residues. Trimming left V 1 base short and J 4 bases short, with 8 bases between. Germline V gene lookup returns CDR1 LNHNV and CDR2 YYDKDF (reference sequence). The DNA for the CDR3 is TGTGCCACCAGCAGAGGGGGGGTTAATCAGCCCCAGCATTTT. Translated, it gives CATSRGGVNQPQHF.

J is TRBJ1-3 and V is TRBV9; perhaps TRBD1 as D (5 bases). Germline CDR1 reads SGDLS; CDR2 reads YYNGEE. The V gene lost 4 bases and the J gene lost 7 bases, with 9 bases spanning the gap. The CDR3 spans 12 residues. DNA of the CDR3: TGTGCCAGCAGCTCGGACACTAACACCATATATTTT. Its protein product is CASSSDTNTIYF.

The rearrangement uses TRBV7-8 and TRBJ1-1; 8 positions match TRBD1. V gave up 0 bases and J gave up 6 bases; unmatched junction bases: 3. Germline CDR1 SGHVS, CDR2 FQNEAQ. The CDR3 extends over 14 amino acids. In nucleotides, the CDR3 is TGTGCCAGCAGCTTAGCGTACAGGGGGTCTGAAGCTTTCTTT. As protein: CASSLAYRGSEAFF.

The chain combines TRBV27 with TRBJ1-1, with D perhaps matching TRBD1 (5 bases). CDR3 length: 17 amino acids. Germline loops: CDR1 MNHEY, CDR2 SMNVEV (reference sequence). The V and J ends lost 8 bases and 2 bases respectively, with 24 bases between them. Written as DNA, the CDR3 is TGTGCCAGCGGCACCCCATCGGGGGTTAGGGGCAACACTGAAGCTTTCTTT. Amino acid sequence: CASGTPSGVRGNTEAFF.

The chain carries TRBV6-5 and TRBJ2-3; 7 bases fit TRBD2. From germline, CDR1 is MNHEY and CDR2 SVGAGI. V was pared by 3 bases and J by 5 bases, with 8 bases of the junction left unmatched. The CDR3 runs to 15 residues. The CDR3 reads CASSYGAGEVDTQYF. In DNA, the CDR3 is TGTGCCAGCAGTTATGGGGCGGGAGAGGTAGATACGCAGTATTTT.

This chain uses TRBV19 with TRBJ1-3, with a weak D call TRBD1 (5 bases). This CDR3 contains 16 residues. The V gene lost 7 bases and the J gene lost 0 bases, with 16 bases spanning the gap. CDR1 and CDR2 from the germline V gene are LNHDA and SQIVND (reference sequence). The CDR3 loop reads CASTRWQGPSGNTIYF. The CDR3 nucleotides are TGTGCCAGTACAAGATGGCAGGGTCCCTCTGGAAACACCATATATTTT.

As regards this clone: The germline gene is not matched at one end of the junction; a read error may be the cause. This rearrangement joins TRBV13 to TRBJ2-1; TRBD1 aligns across 8 bases. The CDR3 contains 18 residues. Per the germline V gene, CDR1 is PRHDT and CDR2 is FYEKMQ (reference sequence). In nucleotides, the CDR3 is TGTGCCAGCAGTCAGACAGGGGAAAACCGGGCGATCTACCATGAGCAGTTCTTC. The encoded protein is CASSQTGENRAIYHEQFF.

The chain recombines TRBV21-1 with TRBJ2-1; the table's D gene call, TRBD1, was not cross checked with the DNA. TRBV21-1 is a listed pseudogene. This CDR3 is built from 16 residues. In DNA, the CDR3 is TGTGCCAGCAGCAAAGAGGGGGGACAGGGGGCTGGAGAGCAGTTCTTC. Protein: CASSKEGGQGAGEQFF.

V and J are TRBV4-1 and TRBJ2-1; maybe TRBD2 (6 bases). The V and J ends lost 1 base and 4 bases respectively, with 14 bases between them. CDR1 MGHRA and CDR2 YSYEKL come from the germline V gene. The CDR3 has 16 residues. The CDR3 DNA sequence: TGCGCCAGCAGCCAAGTGGGCCGGGAGAAATACAATGAGCAGTTCTTC. Protein: CASSQVGREKYNEQFF.

This chain joins TRBV29-1 and TRBJ2-7, with 10 positions matching TRBD2. Germline trimming cut 4 bases from V and 7 bases from J; bases unmatched to any gene: 10. This CDR3 has 14 residues. Germline V gene data show CDR1 as SQVTM and CDR2 as ANQGSEA. The CDR3 nucleotides are TGCAGCGTTGGATCTAGCGGGAGCTCCTGGGAGCAGTACTTC. It is translated as CSVGSSGSSWEQYF.

The genes are TRBV30 and TRBJ2-3, with D tentatively TRBD1 (6 bases). The CDR3 sequence is 16 residues long. Trimming shortened V by 0 bases and J by 1 base, and 14 bases separated the two germline ends. Germline V gene lookup returns CDR1 GTSNPN and CDR2 SVGIG (reference sequence). CDR3 nucleotides: TGTGCCTGGAGTGTACTAGGGGGAGTAGGCACAGATACGCAGTATTTT. It specifies CAWSVLGGVGTDTQYF.

The V and J genes are TRBV5-3 and TRBJ2-7, with a weak D call TRBD1 (6 bases). TRBV5-3 belongs to the ORF category, with a function that is uncertain. V gave up 4 bases and J gave up 1 base, with 18 bases separating them. The CDR3 contains 16 residues. The CDR3 bases are TGTGCCAGAAGCCCCTCACAGGGATCGGCTTCCTACGAGCAGTACTTC. It yields the protein CARSPSQGSASYEQYF.

The chain couples TRBV4-2 to TRBJ2-7; no firm D call. The CDR3 sequence is 14 residues long. Trimming took 0 bases from V and 0 from J, leaving 6 bases between them. Germline V gene data show CDR1 as LGHNA and CDR2 as YNFKEQ. This chain's CDR3 is CASSQDLISYEQYF. The CDR3 nucleotides read TGTGCCAGCAGCCAAGATTTAATCTCCTACGAGCAGTACTTC.

The J gene is TRBJ2-7, the V gene TRBV5-1; 7 nucleotides match TRBD2. Unmatched junction bases numbered 6, after V lost 1 base and J lost 2 bases. Per the germline V gene, CDR1 is SGHRS and CDR2 is YFSETQ. The CDR3 contains 15 residues. CDR3 in amino acids: CASSLFLADTYEQYF. In DNA, the CDR3 is TGCGCCAGCAGCTTGTTTCTAGCGGATACCTACGAGCAGTACTTC.